Below, 25 T cell receptor beta chains from the same sample are listed, as sequenced in a study. TCRdb reanalysed the RT-PCR reads using MiXCR and keeps one entry per CDR3 protein. This table has 550,000 to 750,000 distinct CDR3 sequences, 14% appearing once. The sample taken for sequencing was memory CD4+ T cells from blood. These receptors were collected from a female donor in good health, serving as a healthy control.

This clonotype was seen ten or more times. V usage is TRBV7-2 and J usage is TRBJ1-2; 7 bases agree with TRBD1. V shed 4 bases and J 4 bases; nucleotides not matched to a gene: 6. The CDR3 is made up of 14 amino acids. Germline V CDR1 and CDR2: SGHTA, FQGNSA. This CDR3 reads CASSSAGTVYGYTF. In nucleotides, the CDR3 is TGTGCCAGCAGCTCCGCCGGGACAGTCTATGGCTACACCTTC.

The CDR3 sequence: CSARRGQNSPLHF. CDR3 DNA sequence: TGCAGTGCTAGAAGGGGACAAAATTCACCCCTCCACTTT. The rearrangement uses TRBV20-1 and TRBJ1-6; TRBD1 might be the D (6 bases). Between the trimmed V and J ends, which lost 2 bases and 7 bases, there was a span of 9 bases. The CDR3 extends over 13 amino acids. The germline gives CDR1 DFQATT, CDR2 SNEGSKA (reference sequence).

This clonotype was seen at least ten times. The V and J genes are TRBV28 and TRBJ2-5; 10 positions match TRBD2. Germline loops: CDR1 MDHEN, CDR2 SYDVKM. Losses at the gene ends were 4 bases for V and 4 bases for J; bases not matched to a gene: 6. The length of the CDR3 is 15 residues. CDR3 region: CASSSSGSGVETQYF. CDR3 DNA sequence: TGTGCCAGCAGTTCTAGCGGGAGCGGCGTAGAGACCCAGTACTTC.

In regard to this clonotype: This clone may be a read error of a much larger clone one base away. V gene TRBV7-2 combines with J gene TRBJ2-7; the D gene is possibly TRBD2 (6 bases). The germline V gene encodes CDR1 SGHTA and CDR2 FQGNSA. This CDR3 spans 15 amino acids. The V end was cut by 3 bases, the J end by 3 bases, with 15 bases between. CDR3 region: CASSFLTSLRYEQYF. For the CDR3, the DNA is TGTGCCAGCAGCTTCCTGACTAGTTTGCGCTACGAGCAGTACTTC.

This clonotype was seen at least ten times. V usage is TRBV7-9 and J usage is TRBJ2-7, with D perhaps TRBD2 (5 bases). The CDR3 runs to 12 residues. Germline CDR1 is SEHNR and CDR2 is FQNEAQ (reference sequence). V shed 5 bases and J shed 9 bases, with 14 bases lying between them. The CDR3 protein is CASSLTRDGQYF. DNA of the CDR3: TGTGCCAGCAGCCTAACTAGAGACGGGCAGTACTTC.

CDR3 protein: CASSFSSGYEQYF. In nucleotides, the CDR3 is TGTGCCAGCAGCTTCTCTTCAGGTTACGAGCAGTACTTC. This chain uses TRBV7-2 with TRBJ2-7; D unresolved. Looked up from germline, CDR1 is SGHTA and CDR2 is FQGNSA. The length of the CDR3 is 13 residues. Trimming stripped 3 bases from V and 4 bases from J, with 10 bases between.

This sequence joins TRBV7-2 and TRBJ2-1; 13 nucleotides agree with TRBD2. Germline-derived CDR1 and CDR2 are SGHTA and FQGNSA. The CDR3 has 19 amino acids. J lost 0 bases, V lost 1 base, and 6 bases had no gene match. CDR3 loop: CASSLGVLAGGSSYNEQFF. The CDR3 nucleotides are TGTGCCAGCAGCTTAGGGGTACTAGCGGGAGGGAGCTCCTACAATGAGCAGTTCTTC.

The chain joins TRBV12-3 or TRBV12-4 to TRBJ1-1; 7 positions agree with TRBD1. Trimming removed 5 bases from V and 5 bases from J; junction bases left unmatched: 17. The CDR3 runs to 17 residues. CDR3 sequence: CASSPDSRSTGKTEAFF. DNA for the CDR3: TGTGCCAGCAGTCCGGACTCTCGGTCGACAGGGAAAACTGAAGCTTTCTTT.

The rearrangement links TRBV6-6 to TRBJ1-2; TRBD1 agrees at 9 bases. CDR3 length: 13 amino acids. The trim removed 5 bases at V and 7 bases at J, leaving 5 bases unmatched. CDR1 is MNHNY, CDR2 SVGAGI, per germline (reference sequence). As DNA, the CDR3 is TGTGCCAGCAGTCCCGGGACAGGGCTTGGCTACACCTTC. It encodes CASSPGTGLGYTF.

J is TRBJ1-1 and V is TRBV12-5, with no clear D. CDR3 length: 13 amino acids. Trimming took 5 bases from V and 11 from J, leaving 18 bases between them. Germline V gene sequence: CDR1 LGHNT, CDR2 FRNRAP. The CDR3 loop is CASGASGVSQAFF. The CDR3 nucleotides are TGTGCTAGTGGTGCGTCGGGAGTCAGCCAGGCTTTCTTT.

J is TRBJ2-3 and V is TRBV6-2 or TRBV6-3; perhaps TRBD1 as D (6 bases). V was trimmed by 5 bases and J by 8 bases, leaving 11 bases between them. This CDR3 region has 12 residues. The germline V gene encodes CDR1 MNHEY and CDR2 SVGEGT. The CDR3 region is CASSKDRLTQYF. CDR3 nucleotide sequence: TGTGCCAGCAGTAAAGACAGGCTTACGCAGTATTTT.

The gene calls are TRBV7-3 and TRBJ2-7, with 7 bases aligning to TRBD2. With 4 bases clipped from V and 4 bases from J, the junction kept 10 bases outside the gene matches. The CDR3 totals 15 residues. Germline CDR1 reads SGHTA; CDR2 reads FQGTGA. CDR3 coding DNA: TGTGCCAGCAGCTACCGGGCGGGGGAGACTTACGAGCAGTACTTC. Its translation is CASSYRAGETYEQYF.

The gene calls are TRBV7-2 and TRBJ2-3; D may match TRBD1 or TRBD2 (6 bases each). Germline V gene data show CDR1 as SGHTA and CDR2 as FQGNSA. CDR3 length: 17 amino acids. Between the trimmed V and J ends, which lost 0 bases and 1 base, there was a span of 14 bases. The CDR3 is CASSLAVPGGGTDTQYF. CDR3 nucleotide sequence: TGTGCCAGCAGCTTAGCGGTCCCCGGGGGCGGCACAGATACGCAGTATTTT.

This clonotype was seen a few times. This chain links TRBV3-1 with TRBJ2-3, with 7 bases that match TRBD2. The CDR3 is 18 amino acids. CDR1 is LGHDT, CDR2 YNNKEL, per germline (reference sequence). V was clipped by 5 bases and J by 0 bases; unmatched bases: 14. DNA for the CDR3: TGTGCCAGCAGCGAAGCCCTTACTAGCGCAACTAGCACAGATACGCAGTATTTT. Its translation is CASSEALTSATSTDTQYF.

V usage is TRBV19 and J usage is TRBJ2-1, with D maybe TRBD1 (6 bases). CDR1 is LNHDA and CDR2 is SQIVND in the germline V gene (reference sequence). The ends were cut back, 5 bases at V and 3 bases at J, with 14 bases in the middle. The CDR3 spans 15 residues. The CDR3 bases are TGTGCCAGTAGTTCACAGGGTGGCTACTACAATGAGCAGTTCTTC. Amino acids: CASSSQGGYYNEQFF.

This clonotype was picked up many times. The chain has TRBV6-5 and TRBJ1-5, with TRBD1 matching 10 bases. This CDR3 has 14 amino acids. Germline CDR1 reads MNHEY; CDR2 reads SVGAGI. V shed 5 bases and J 2 bases; nucleotides not matched to a gene: 0. CDR3 sequence: CASSGTGGNQPQHF. The DNA of the CDR3 is TGTGCCAGCAGTGGGACAGGGGGCAATCAGCCCCAGCATTTT.

This clonotype appeared a few times. This rearrangement joins TRBV4-1 to TRBJ1-5; D is undetermined. The CDR3 is 15 amino acids. The ends were cut back, 2 bases at V and 4 bases at J, with 12 bases in the middle. Germline V gives CDR1 MGHRA, CDR2 YSYEKL. The CDR3 region has the DNA TGCGCCAGCAGCCAAACAGCCTTTCCTAATCAGCCCCAGCATTTT. Protein: CASSQTAFPNQPQHF.

The CDR3 sequence is CSAPTSGRTGPYEQYF. The CDR3 DNA reads as TGCAGTGCTCCAACTAGCGGGAGGACCGGCCCGTACGAGCAGTACTTC. V gene TRBV20-1 combines with J gene TRBJ2-7; 12 nucleotides agree with TRBD2. The CDR3 is 16 amino acids. J gave up 4 bases and V 5 bases, and 12 bases lay outside the gene matches. Per the germline V gene, CDR1 is DFQATT and CDR2 is SNEGSKA (reference sequence).

The chain employs TRBV20-1 and TRBJ2-7; 7 bases agree with TRBD2. CDR3 length: 20 amino acids. Germline V gives CDR1 DFQATT, CDR2 SNEGSKA (reference sequence). With V trimmed by 1 base and J by 2 bases, 23 bases remained unmatched. This CDR3 reads CSARAGSSGRRERLAYEQYF. DNA of the CDR3: TGCAGTGCTAGAGCCGGGAGCTCGGGTCGGCGGGAGCGCCTAGCCTACGAGCAGTACTTC.

This clonotype was detected ten times or more. The rearrangement links TRBV7-2 to TRBJ1-1; D is perhaps TRBD1 (6 bases). From germline, CDR1 is SGHTA and CDR2 FQGNSA. The CDR3 consists of 14 residues. Deletions cut 6 bases from V and 0 bases from J, with 11 bases between. The CDR3 reads CASRQGSMNTEAFF. CDR3 sequence (DNA): TGTGCCAGCAGACAGGGCTCCATGAACACTGAAGCTTTCTTT.

This clonotype showed up many times. An end of the junction differs from the germline gene, which may be a read error. The V and J genes are TRBV20-1 and TRBJ1-2; 7 nucleotides match TRBD1. Germline V lookup: CDR1 DFQATT, CDR2 SNEGSKA (reference sequence). The CDR3 runs 13 residues. CDR3 coding DNA: TGCAGTGATAGATCAACAGGGGCTGGAGGCTACACCTTC. It encodes CSDRSTGAGGYTF.

This clonotype was counted many times. The rearrangement joins TRBV12-3 or TRBV12-4 to TRBJ2-3; D possibly uses TRBD1 or TRBD2 (5 bases each). V gave up 6 bases and J gave up 5 bases, with 15 bases separating them. This CDR3 is built from 14 residues. For the CDR3, the DNA is TGTGCCAGCAGAACGGGACCGAGACGAGATACGCAGTATTTT. This sequence encodes CASRTGPRRDTQYF.

The chain couples TRBV3-1 to TRBJ2-7; TRBD1 matches at 7 bases. The CDR3 has 13 amino acids. Germline V gene sequence: CDR1 LGHDT, CDR2 YNNKEL (reference sequence). Losses at the gene ends were 4 bases for V and 3 bases for J; bases not matched to a gene: 3. CDR3 protein: CASSRGQHYEQYF. The CDR3 coding sequence is TGTGCCAGCAGCCGGGGACAGCACTACGAGCAGTACTTC.

V gene TRBV18 combines with J gene TRBJ2-1; tentatively, D is TRBD2 (6 bases). CDR1 and CDR2 from the germline V gene are KGHSH and LQKENI. The CDR3 runs 14 residues. The V end lost 6 bases, the J end lost 8 bases, and 17 bases lay between the germline ends. CDR3 DNA sequence: TGTGCCAGCTCGCTATTTGGGACTGAGGATGAGCAGTTCTTC. Amino acid sequence: CASSLFGTEDEQFF.

The chain uses TRBV24-1 and TRBJ2-1; D is uncertain. Germline V gives CDR1 KGHDR, CDR2 SFDVKD. Trimming removed 5 bases at V and 6 bases at J, with 7 bases between. The CDR3 is 12 residues long. As DNA, the CDR3 is TGTGCCACCAGTGTAGACCTCAATGAGCAGTTCTTC. This translates into CATSVDLNEQFF.